This TCR beta chain comes out of a study of regulatory T cells in long-lasting Graves disease. Study-level findings and limits: Whereas new patients shared about a thousand public clonotypes, persistent patients shared more, at under 3,500.

Investigators prepared the TCR beta libraries by applying iRepertoire HTBI primers and Arm-PCR of CDR3 regions. TCRdb reanalysed the multiplex PCR reads using MiXCR and keeps one entry per CDR3 protein. The top ten hold roughly 10% of the sample, which has about 540,000 distinct CDR3 sequences, about 13% seen once. There are many counts of this clonotype. Its cognate antigen is unknown. Time point of the sample: newly diagnosed GD, antithyroid drugs for less than 3 months. TCR sequences were obtained from RNA taken from PBMCs. Germline values: CDR1 DFQATT, CDR2 SNEGSKA (reference sequence). Trimming cost V 7 bases and J 7 bases, with 10 bases left between them. This CDR3 region has 11 residues. This same sample was also taken into another study, of T cells in Graves' hyperthyroidism and ophthalmopathy.

Sequenced material: peripheral blood mononuclear cells (PBMCs), taken at new diagnosis, from a patient treated with antithyroid drugs. The sequence was obtained from a man aged 30 to 39 with Graves disease. This chain connects TRBV20-1 to TRBJ2-2; D is uncertain. CDR3 bases: TGCAGTGGGGCGAGGTTCGGGGAGCTGTTTTTT. It encodes CSGARFGELFF.